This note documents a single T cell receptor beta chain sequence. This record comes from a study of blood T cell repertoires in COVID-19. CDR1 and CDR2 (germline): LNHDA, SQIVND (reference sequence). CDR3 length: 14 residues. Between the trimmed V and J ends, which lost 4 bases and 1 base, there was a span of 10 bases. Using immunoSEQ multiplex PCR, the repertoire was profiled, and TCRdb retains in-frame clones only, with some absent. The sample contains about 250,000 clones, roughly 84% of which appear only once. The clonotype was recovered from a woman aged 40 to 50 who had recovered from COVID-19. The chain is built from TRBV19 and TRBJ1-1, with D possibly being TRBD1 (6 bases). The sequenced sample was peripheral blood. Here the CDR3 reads CASSKATGNTEAFF. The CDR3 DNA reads TGTGCCAGTAGTAAAGCGACAGGGAACACTGAAGCTTTCTTT.